The clone carrying this T cell receptor (beta chain) was counted ten times or more. Its antigen is undetermined. The data derive from a study of identical twins. Addition of a universal primer site occurred through template switching, and cDNA carried unique molecular identifiers. One entry per CDR3 protein results from TCRdb running MiXCR on the 5' RACE reads. The data hold roughly 710,000 distinct CDR3 sequences, with 5.5% to 6.5% observed a single time. Every sampled donor was Caucasian and healthy. Study results and caveats: Findings came from cross-sectional statistics, without long-term follow-up of donors. Twins' excess sharing was less marked for out-of-frame beta sequences.

This CDR3 has 15 residues. V was cut by 3 bases and J by 0 bases, with 8 bases left in between. This clonotype originated in a man aged 18 to 30 in good health. Sequencing was carried out using naive T cells sorted from blood. The chain uses TRBV12-3 or TRBV12-4 and TRBJ2-2; D unresolved. The CDR3 DNA reads TGTGCCAGCAGTTTTCGCGTGACGAACACCGGGGAGCTGTTTTTT. Its protein product is CASSFRVTNTGELFF.